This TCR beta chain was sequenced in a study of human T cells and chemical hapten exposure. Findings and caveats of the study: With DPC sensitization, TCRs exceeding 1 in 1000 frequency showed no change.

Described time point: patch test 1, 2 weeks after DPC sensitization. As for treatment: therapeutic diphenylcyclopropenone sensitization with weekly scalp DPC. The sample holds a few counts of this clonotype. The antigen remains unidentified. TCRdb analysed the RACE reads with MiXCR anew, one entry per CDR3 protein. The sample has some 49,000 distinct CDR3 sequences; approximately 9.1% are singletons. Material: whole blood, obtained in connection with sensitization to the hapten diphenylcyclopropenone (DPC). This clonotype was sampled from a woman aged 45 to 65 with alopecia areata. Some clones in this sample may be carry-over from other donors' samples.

Here the CDR3 DNA reads TGTGCCAGCAGTGAATATACTGGGACTGACTCTCAAGAGACCCAGTACTTC. It encodes CASSEYTGTDSQETQYF. The V and J genes are TRBV25-1 and TRBJ2-5; maybe TRBD2 (6 bases). V was pared by 0 bases and J by 2 bases, with 16 bases between. Germline assignment: CDR1 MGHDK and CDR2 SYGVNS. CDR3 size: 17 residues.